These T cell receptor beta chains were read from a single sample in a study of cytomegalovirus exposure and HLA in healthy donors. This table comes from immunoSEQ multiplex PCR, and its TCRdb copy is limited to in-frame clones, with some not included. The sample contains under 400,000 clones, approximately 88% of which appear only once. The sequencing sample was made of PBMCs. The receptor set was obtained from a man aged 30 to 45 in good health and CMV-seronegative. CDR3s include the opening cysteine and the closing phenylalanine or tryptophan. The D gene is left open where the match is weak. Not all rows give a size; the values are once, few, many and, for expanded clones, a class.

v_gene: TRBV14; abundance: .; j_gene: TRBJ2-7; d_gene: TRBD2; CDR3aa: CASSLAGRADGVQYF; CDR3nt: TGTGCCAGCAGCCTAGCGGGGCGGGCCGACGGTGTGCAGTACTTC
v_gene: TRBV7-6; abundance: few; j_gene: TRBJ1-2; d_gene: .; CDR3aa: CASSERQSYGYTF; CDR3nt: TGTGCCAGCAGCGAAAGACAGTCGTATGGCTACACCTTC
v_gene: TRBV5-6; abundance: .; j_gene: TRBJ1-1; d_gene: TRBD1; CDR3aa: CASSPGGNTEAFF; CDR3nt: TGTGCCAGCAGCCCAGGGGGGAACACTGAAGCTTTCTTT
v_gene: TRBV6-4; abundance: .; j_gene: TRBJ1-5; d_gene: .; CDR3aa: CASSEGQGGPSNQPQHF; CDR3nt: TGTGCCAGCAGTGAAGGGCAGGGAGGGCCCAGCAATCAGCCCCAGCATTTT
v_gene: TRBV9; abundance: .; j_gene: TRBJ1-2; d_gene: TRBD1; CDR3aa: CASSTAGGSYGYTF; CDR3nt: TGTGCCAGCAGTACGGCAGGGGGAAGCTATGGCTACACCTTC
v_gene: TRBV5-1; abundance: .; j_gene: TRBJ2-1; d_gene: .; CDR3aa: CASSLARIGENNEQFF; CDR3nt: TGCGCCAGCAGCTTGGCTAGGATTGGAGAAAACAATGAGCAGTTCTTC
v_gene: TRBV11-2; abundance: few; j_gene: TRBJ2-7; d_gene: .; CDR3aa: CASSSSMVRLSSYEQYF; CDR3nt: TGTGCCAGCAGCTCGAGCATGGTCCGGTTAAGCTCCTACGAGCAGTACTTC
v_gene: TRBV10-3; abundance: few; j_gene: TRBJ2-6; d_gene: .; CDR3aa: CAISENAVVLTF; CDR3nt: TGTGCCATCAGTGAGAACGCGGTCGTCCTGACTTTC
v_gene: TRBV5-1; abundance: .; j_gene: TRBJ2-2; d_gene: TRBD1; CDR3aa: CASSLRTGGNTGELFF; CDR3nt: TGCGCCAGCAGCCTAAGGACAGGGGGGAACACCGGGGAGCTGTTTTTT
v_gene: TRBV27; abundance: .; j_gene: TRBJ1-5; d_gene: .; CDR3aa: CASSFRGSNQPQHF; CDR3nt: TGTGCCAGCAGTTTCAGGGGAAGCAATCAGCCCCAGCATTTT
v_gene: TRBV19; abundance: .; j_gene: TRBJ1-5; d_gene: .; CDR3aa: CATPGVGNQPQHF; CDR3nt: TGTGCCACCCCCGGGGTGGGCAATCAGCCCCAGCATTTT
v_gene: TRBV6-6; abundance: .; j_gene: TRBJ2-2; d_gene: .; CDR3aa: CASTKGSTGELFF; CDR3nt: TGTGCCAGCACGAAGGGGTCCACCGGGGAGCTGTTTTTT
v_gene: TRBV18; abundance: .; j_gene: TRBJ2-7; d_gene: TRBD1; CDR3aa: CASSLTPGQSSYEQYF; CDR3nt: TGTGCCAGCTCCCTAACTCCGGGACAGAGCTCCTACGAGCAGTACTTC
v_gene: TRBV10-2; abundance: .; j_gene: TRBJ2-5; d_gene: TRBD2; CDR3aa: CASSRPTSGESQETQYF; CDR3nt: TGCGCCAGCAGTCGTCCGACTAGCGGGGAATCACAAGAGACCCAGTACTTC
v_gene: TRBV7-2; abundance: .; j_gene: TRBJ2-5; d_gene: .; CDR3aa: CASTNPLGGRQETQYF; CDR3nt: TGTGCCAGCACCAACCCCCTGGGGGGAAGACAAGAGACCCAGTACTTC
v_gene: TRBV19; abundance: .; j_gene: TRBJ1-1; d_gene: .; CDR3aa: CASSIAAGEAFF; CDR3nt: TGTGCCAGTAGTATAGCGGCAGGAGAAGCTTTCTTT
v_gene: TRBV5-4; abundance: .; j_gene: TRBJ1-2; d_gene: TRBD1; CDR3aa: CASSRTGGNYGYTF; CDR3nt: TGTGCCAGCAGCCGGACAGGGGGGAACTATGGCTACACCTTC
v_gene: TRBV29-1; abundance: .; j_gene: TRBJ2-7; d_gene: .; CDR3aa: CSVTADRGIGEQYF; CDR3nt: TGCAGCGTTACCGCGGACAGAGGAATCGGCGAGCAGTACTTC
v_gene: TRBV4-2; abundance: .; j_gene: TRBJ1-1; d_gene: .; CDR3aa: CASSQDTRNTEAFF; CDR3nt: TGTGCCAGCAGCCAAGATACACGGAACACTGAAGCTTTCTTT
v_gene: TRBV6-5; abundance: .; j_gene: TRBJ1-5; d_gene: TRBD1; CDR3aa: CASSYSYRGDQPQHF; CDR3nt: TGTGCCAGCAGTTACTCGTACAGGGGCGACCAGCCCCAGCATTTT